This T cell receptor (beta chain) was sequenced for a study of breast tumors, draining lymph nodes, adjacent tissues. Axillary draining lymph nodes of breast cancer patients supplied the node samples. In germline, CDR1 is LNHDA, CDR2 SQIVND (reference sequence). V was clipped by 4 bases and J by 1 base, with 10 bases between them. The CDR3 runs to 14 residues. This clonotype was counted only a few times. In TCRdb, the multiplex PCR reads were re-called with MiXCR into one record per CDR3 protein. The sample yields 180,000 or so distinct CDR3 sequences, 30% to 40% seen once. Sequenced: axillary lymph node tissue. This receptor was taken from a female donor with breast cancer. Some clones in this sample may be carry-over from other donors' samples. The J gene is TRBJ1-1, the V gene TRBV19; tentative D call: TRBD1 (5 bases). CDR3 sequence reads: CASSTQGRNTEAFF. CDR3 nucleotides: TGTGCCAGTAGTACCCAGGGTAGGAACACTGAAGCTTTCTTT.